The clone carrying this T cell receptor (beta chain) was picked up one time. This CDR3 contains 12 residues. Germline values: CDR1 SEHNR, CDR2 FQNEAQ (reference sequence). The V end lost 5 bases, the J end lost 6 bases, and 10 bases lay between the germline ends. TCRdb's table, derived via immunoSEQ multiplex PCR, lists solely in-frame clones and lacks some. The profile shows roughly 240,000 clones, about 88% of them singletons. The sample is drawn from a study of blood T cell repertoires in COVID-19. The overall study: T cells, B-cell-depleted T cells, or PBMCs provided the cDNA or gDNA that served as material.

This chain links TRBV7-9 with TRBJ1-1; tentative D call: TRBD1 (5 bases). Material: peripheral blood. The receptor was derived from a man younger than 35 with active or convalescent COVID-19. In DNA form, the CDR3 reads TGTGCCAGCAGCCCAACGACAGCTGAAGCTTTCTTT. Amino acids: CASSPTTAEAFF.